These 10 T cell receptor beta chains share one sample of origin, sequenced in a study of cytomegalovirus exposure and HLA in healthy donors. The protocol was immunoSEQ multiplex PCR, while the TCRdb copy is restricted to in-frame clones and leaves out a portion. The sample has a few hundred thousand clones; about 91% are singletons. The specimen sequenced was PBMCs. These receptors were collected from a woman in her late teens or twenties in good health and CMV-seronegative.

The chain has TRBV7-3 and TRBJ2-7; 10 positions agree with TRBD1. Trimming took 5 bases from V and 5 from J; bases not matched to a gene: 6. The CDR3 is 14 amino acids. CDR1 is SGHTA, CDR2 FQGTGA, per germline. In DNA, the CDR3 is TGTGCCAGCAGCCCGGACAGGGGGGGGCACGAGCAGTACTTC. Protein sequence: CASSPDRGGHEQYF. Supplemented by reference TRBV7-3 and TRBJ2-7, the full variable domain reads GAGVSQTPSNKVTEKGKYVELRCDPISGHTALYWYRQSLGQGPEFLIYFQGTGAADDSGLPNDRFFAVRPEGSVSTLKIQRTERGDSAVYLCASSPDRGGHEQYFGPGTRLTVT.

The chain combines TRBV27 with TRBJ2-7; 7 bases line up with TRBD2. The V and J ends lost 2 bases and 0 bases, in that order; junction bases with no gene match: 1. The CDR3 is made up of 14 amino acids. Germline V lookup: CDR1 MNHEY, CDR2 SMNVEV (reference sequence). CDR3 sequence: CASSLSGDSYEQYF. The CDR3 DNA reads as TGTGCCAGCAGTTTAAGCGGGGACTCCTACGAGCAGTACTTC.

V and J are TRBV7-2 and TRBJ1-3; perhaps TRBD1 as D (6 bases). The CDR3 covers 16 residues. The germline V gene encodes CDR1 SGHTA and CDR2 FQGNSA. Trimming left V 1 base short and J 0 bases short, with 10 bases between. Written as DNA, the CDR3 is TGTGCCAGCAGCTTAGGAGGGGGTATCTCTGGAAACACCATATATTTT. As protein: CASSLGGGISGNTIYF.

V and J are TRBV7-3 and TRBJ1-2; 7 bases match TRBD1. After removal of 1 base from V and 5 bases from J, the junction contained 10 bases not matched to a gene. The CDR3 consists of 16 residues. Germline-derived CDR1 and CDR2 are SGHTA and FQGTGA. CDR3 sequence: CASSLKGTGTEYGYTF. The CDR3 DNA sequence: TGTGCCAGCAGCTTAAAGGGTACCGGGACAGAATATGGCTACACCTTC.

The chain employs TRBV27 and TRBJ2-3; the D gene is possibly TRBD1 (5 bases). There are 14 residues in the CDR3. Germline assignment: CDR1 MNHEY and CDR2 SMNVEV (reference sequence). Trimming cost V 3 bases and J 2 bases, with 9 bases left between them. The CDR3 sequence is CASSLQGYTDTQYF. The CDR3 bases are TGTGCCAGCAGTTTGCAGGGTTACACAGATACGCAGTATTTT.

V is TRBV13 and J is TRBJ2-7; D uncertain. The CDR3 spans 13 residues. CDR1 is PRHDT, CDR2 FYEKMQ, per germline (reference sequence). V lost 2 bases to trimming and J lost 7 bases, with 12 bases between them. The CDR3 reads CASSLFSRREQYF. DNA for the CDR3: TGTGCCAGCAGCTTATTCTCGAGGCGGGAGCAGTACTTC.

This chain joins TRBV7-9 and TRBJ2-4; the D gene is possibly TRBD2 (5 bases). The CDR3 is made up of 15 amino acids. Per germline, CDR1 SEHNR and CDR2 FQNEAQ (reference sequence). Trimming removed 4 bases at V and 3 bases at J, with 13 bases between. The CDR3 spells CASSSPVEGKNIQYF. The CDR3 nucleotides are TGTGCCAGCAGCTCACCCGTAGAGGGCAAAAACATTCAGTACTTC.

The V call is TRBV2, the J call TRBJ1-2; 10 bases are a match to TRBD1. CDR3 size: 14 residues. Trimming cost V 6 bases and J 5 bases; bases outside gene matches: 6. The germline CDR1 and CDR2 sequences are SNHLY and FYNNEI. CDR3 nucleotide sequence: TGTGCCAGCAGAGGGGGACAGGGGTTGTATGGCTACACCTTC. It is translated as CASRGGQGLYGYTF. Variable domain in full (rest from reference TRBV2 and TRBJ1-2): EPEVTQTPSHQVTQMGQEVILRCVPISNHLYFYWYRQILGQKVEFLVSFYNNEISEKSEIFDDQFSVERPDGSNFTLKIRSTKLEDSAMYFCASRGGQGLYGYTFGSGTRLTVV.

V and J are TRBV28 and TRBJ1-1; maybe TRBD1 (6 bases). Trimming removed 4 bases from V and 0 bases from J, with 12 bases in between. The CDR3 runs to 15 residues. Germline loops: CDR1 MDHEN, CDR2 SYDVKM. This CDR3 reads CASSSTGNVNTEAFF. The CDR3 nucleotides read TGTGCCAGCAGTTCGACAGGTAATGTGAACACTGAAGCTTTCTTT.

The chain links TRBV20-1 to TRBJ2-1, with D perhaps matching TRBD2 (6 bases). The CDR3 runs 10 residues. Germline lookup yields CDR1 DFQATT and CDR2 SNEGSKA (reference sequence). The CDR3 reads CGTSLNEQFF. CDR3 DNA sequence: TGCGGTACTAGCCTCAATGAGCAGTTCTTC.